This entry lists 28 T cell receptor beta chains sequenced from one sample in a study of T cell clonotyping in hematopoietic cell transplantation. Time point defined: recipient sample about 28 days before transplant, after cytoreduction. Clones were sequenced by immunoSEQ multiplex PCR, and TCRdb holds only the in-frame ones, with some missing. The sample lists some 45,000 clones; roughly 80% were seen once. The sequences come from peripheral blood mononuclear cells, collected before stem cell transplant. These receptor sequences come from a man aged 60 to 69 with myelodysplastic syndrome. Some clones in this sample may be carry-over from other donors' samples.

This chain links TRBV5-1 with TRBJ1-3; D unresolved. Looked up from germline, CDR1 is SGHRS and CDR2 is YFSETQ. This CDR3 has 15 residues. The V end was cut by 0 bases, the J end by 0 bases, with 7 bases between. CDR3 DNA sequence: TGCGCCAGCAGCTTGGACGGTGGCTCTGGAAACACCATATATTTT. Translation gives CASSLDGGSGNTIYF.

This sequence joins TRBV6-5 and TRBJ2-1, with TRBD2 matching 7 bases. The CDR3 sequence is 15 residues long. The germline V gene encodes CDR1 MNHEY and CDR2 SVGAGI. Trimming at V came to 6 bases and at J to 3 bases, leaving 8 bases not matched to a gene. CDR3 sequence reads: CASRNQAGSYNEQFF. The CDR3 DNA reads TGTGCCAGCAGAAACCAAGCGGGGAGCTACAATGAGCAGTTCTTC.

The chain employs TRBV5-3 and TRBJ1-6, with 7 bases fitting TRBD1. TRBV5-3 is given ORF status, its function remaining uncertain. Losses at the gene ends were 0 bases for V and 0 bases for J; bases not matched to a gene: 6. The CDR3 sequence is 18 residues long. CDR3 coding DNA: TGTGCCAGAAGCTTGGCTCTAAGGGGGCCCTCCTATAATTCACCCCTCCACTTT. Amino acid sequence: CARSLALRGPSYNSPLHF.

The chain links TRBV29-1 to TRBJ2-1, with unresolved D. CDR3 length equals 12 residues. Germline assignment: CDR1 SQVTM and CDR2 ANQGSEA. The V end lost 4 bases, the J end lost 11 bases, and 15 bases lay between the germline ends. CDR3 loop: CSVGVMGYKQFF. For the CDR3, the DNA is TGCAGCGTTGGGGTAATGGGGTATAAGCAGTTCTTC.

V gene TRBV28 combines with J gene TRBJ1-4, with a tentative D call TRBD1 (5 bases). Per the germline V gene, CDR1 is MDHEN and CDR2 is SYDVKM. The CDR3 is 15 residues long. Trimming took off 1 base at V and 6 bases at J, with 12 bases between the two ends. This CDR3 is CASSLFRGSDEKLFF. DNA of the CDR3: TGTGCCAGCAGTTTATTTAGGGGTTCTGATGAAAAACTGTTTTTT.

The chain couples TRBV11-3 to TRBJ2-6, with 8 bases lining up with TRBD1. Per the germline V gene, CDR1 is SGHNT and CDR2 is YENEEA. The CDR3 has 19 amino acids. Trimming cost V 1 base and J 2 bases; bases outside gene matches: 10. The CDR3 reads CASSLGGWDRSAGANVLTF. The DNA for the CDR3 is TGTGCCAGCAGCTTAGGGGGGTGGGACAGGAGTGCTGGGGCCAACGTCCTGACTTTC. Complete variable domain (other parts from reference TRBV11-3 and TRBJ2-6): EAGVVQSPRYKIIEKKQPVAFWCNPISGHNTLYWYLQNLGQGPELLIRYENEEAVDDSQLPKDRFSAERLKGVDSTLKIQPAELGDSAVYLCASSLGGWDRSAGANVLTFGAGSRLTVL.

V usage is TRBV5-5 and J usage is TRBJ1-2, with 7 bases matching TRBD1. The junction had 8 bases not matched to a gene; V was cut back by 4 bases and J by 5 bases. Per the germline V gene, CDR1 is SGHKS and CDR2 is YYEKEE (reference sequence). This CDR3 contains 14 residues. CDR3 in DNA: TGTGCCAGCAGCCTGACCGGGACAGATTATGGCTACACCTTC. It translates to CASSLTGTDYGYTF.

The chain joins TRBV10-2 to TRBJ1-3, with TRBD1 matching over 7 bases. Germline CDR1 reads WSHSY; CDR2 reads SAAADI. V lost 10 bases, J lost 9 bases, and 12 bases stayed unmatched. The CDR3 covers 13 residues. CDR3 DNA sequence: TGCGCCACCAGGGGGACAGCTGAGGGCACCATATATTTT. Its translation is CATRGTAEGTIYF.

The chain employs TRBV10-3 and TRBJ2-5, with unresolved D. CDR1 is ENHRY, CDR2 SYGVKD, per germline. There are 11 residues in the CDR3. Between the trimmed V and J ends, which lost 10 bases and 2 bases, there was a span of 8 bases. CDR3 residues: CATSRQETQYF. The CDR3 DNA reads TGTGCCACATCACGGCAAGAGACCCAGTACTTC.

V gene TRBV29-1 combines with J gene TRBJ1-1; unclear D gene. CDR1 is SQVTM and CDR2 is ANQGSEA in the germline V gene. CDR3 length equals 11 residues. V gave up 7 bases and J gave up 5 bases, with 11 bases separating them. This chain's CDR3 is CSAKTLTEAFF. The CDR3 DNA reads TGCAGCGCTAAGACCCTAACTGAAGCTTTCTTT.

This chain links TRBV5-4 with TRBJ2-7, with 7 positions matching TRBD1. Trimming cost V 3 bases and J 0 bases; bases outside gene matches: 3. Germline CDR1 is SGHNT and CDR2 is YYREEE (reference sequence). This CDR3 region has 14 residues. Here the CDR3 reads CASSWDRSSYEQYF. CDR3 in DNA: TGTGCCAGCAGCTGGGACAGAAGCTCCTACGAGCAGTACTTC.

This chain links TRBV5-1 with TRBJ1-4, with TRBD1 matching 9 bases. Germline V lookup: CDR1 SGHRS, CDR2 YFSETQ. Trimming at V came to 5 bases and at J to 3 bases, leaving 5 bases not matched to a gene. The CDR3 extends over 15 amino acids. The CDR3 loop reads CASRDRGGPNEKLFF. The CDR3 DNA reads TGCGCCAGCAGGGACAGGGGAGGACCTAATGAAAAACTGTTTTTT. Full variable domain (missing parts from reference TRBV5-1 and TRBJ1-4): KAGVTQTPRYLIKTRGQQVTLSCSPISGHRSVSWYQQTPGQGLQFLFEYFSETQRNKGNFPGRFSGRQFSNSRSEMNVSTLELGDSALYLCASRDRGGPNEKLFFGSGTQLSVL.

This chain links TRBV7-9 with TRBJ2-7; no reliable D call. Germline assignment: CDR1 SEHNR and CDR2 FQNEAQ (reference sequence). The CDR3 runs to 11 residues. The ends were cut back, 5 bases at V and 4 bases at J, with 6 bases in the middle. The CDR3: CASSPQYEQYF. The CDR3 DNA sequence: TGTGCCAGCAGCCCCCAGTACGAGCAGTACTTC.

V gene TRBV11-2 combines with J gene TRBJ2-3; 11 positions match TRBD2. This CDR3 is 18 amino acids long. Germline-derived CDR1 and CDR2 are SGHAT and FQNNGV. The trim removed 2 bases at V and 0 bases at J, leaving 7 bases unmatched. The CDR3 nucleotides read TGTGCCAGCAGCTTATTTCTAGCGGGGGGAACTAGCACAGATACGCAGTATTTT. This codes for CASSLFLAGGTSTDTQYF. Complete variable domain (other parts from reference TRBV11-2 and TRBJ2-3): EAGVAQSPRYKIIEKRQSVAFWCNPISGHATLYWYQQILGQGPKLLIQFQNNGVVDDSQLPKDRFSAERLKGVDSTLKIQPAKLEDSAVYLCASSLFLAGGTSTDTQYFGPGTRLTVL.

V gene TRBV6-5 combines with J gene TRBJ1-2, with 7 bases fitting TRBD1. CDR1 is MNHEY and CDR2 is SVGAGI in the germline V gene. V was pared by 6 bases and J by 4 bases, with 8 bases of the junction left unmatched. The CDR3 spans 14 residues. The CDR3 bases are TGTGCCAGCAGCCCGGACAGGCGCACCTATGGCTACACCTTC. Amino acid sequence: CASSPDRRTYGYTF.

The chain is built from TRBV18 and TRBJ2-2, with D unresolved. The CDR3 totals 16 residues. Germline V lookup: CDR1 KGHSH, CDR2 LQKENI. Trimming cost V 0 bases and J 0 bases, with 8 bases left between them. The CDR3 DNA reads TGTGCCAGCTCACCACCGGTAGGAGCGAACACCGGGGAGCTGTTTTTT. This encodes CASSPPVGANTGELFF.

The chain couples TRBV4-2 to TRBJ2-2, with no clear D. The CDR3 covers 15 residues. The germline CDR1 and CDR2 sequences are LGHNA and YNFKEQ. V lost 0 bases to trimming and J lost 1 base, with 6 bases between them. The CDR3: CASSQDVLNTGELFF. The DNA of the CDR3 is TGTGCCAGCAGCCAAGATGTTTTGAACACCGGGGAGCTGTTTTTT.

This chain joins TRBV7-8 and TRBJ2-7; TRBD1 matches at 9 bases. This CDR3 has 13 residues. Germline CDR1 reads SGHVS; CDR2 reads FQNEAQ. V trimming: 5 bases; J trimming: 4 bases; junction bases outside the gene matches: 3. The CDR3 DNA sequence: TGTGCCAGCAGCCGGGGACAGGGTTACGAGCAGTACTTC. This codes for CASSRGQGYEQYF.

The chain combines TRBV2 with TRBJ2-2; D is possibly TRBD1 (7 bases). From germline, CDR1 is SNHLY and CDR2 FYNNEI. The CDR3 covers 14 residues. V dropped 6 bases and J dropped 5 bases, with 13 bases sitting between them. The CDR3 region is CASSTGAGTGELFF. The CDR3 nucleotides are TGTGCCAGCAGCACAGGGGCGGGAACCGGGGAGCTGTTTTTT.

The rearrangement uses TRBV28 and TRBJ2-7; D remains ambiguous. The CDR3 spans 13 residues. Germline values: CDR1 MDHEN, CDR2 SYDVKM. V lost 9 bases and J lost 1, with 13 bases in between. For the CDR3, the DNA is TGTGCCAGTGGTCCGGACCCTTCCTACGAGCAGTACTTC. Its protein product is CASGPDPSYEQYF.

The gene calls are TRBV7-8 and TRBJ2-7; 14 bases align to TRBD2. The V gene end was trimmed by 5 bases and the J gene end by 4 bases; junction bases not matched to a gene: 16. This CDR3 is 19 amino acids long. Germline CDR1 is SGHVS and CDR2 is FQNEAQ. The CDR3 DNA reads TGTGCCAGCAGCCGGCTCCTACCGGGACTAGCGGGGGAGTGGTACGAGCAGTACTTC. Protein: CASSRLLPGLAGEWYEQYF.

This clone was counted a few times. CDR3 nucleotide sequence: TGTGCCAGCAGCTCGACAGGGTACGGCCAAGAGACCCAGTACTTC. Protein sequence: CASSSTGYGQETQYF. The chain joins TRBV7-6 to TRBJ2-5; 7 bases agree with TRBD1. After removal of 4 bases from V and 1 base from J, the junction contained 6 bases not matched to a gene. Germline V lookup: CDR1 SGHVS, CDR2 FNYEAQ. The CDR3 is 15 residues long. The variable domain in full, completed from reference TRBV7-6 and TRBJ2-5, reads GAGVSQSPRYKVTKRGQDVALRCDPISGHVSLYWYRQALGQGPEFLTYFNYEAQQDKSGLPNDRFSAERPEGSISTLTIQRTEQRDSAMYRCASSSTGYGQETQYFGPGTRLLVL.

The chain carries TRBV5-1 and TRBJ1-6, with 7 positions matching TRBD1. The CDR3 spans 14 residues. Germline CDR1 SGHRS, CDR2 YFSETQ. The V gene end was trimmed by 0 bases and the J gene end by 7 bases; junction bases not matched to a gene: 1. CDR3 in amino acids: CASSLAGGNSPLHF. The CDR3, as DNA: TGCGCCAGCAGCTTGGCAGGGGGGAATTCACCCCTCCACTTT. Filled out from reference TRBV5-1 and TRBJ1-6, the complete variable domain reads KAGVTQTPRYLIKTRGQQVTLSCSPISGHRSVSWYQQTPGQGLQFLFEYFSETQRNKGNFPGRFSGRQFSNSRSEMNVSTLELGDSALYLCASSLAGGNSPLHFGNGTRLTVT.

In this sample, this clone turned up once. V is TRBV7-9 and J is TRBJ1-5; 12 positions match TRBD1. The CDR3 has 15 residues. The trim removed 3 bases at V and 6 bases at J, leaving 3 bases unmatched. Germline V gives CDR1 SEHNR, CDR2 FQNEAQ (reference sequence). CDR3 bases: TGTGCCAGCAGCTTGGGGACAGGGGGCAGTCAGCCCCAGCATTTT. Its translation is CASSLGTGGSQPQHF.

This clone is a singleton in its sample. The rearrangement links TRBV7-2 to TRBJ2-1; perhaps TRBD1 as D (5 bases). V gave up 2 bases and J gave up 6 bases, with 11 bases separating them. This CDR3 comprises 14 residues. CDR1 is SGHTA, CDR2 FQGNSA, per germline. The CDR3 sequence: CASSLWGSTNEQFF. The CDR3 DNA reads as TGTGCCAGCAGCTTATGGGGCTCCACCAATGAGCAGTTCTTC.

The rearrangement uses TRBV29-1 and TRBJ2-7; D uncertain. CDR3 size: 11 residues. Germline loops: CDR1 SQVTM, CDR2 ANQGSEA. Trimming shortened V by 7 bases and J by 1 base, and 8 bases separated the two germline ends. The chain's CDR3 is CSASWSYEQYF. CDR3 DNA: TGCAGCGCCTCCTGGTCCTACGAGCAGTACTTC.

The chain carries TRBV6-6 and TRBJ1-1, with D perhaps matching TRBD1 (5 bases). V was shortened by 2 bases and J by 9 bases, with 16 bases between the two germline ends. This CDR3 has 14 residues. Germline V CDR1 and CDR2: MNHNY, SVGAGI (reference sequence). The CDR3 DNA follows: TGTGCCAGCAGTTACGGGGGGTGGGGTGGTAAAGCTTTCTTT. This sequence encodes CASSYGGWGGKAFF.

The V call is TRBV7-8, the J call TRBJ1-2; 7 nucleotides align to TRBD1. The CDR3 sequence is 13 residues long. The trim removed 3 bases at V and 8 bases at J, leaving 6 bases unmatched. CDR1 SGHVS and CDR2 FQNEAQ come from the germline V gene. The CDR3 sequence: CASSFAGTVGYTF. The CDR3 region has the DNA TGTGCCAGCAGCTTTGCCGGGACAGTGGGCTACACCTTC.